The rows below give T cell receptor beta chains drawn from one sample of a study of CD8+ T cells in alopecia areata. Here immunoSEQ multiplex PCR was the method, and the copy in TCRdb shows in-frame clones only, minus some. Here the sample spans roughly 210,000 clones, over 40% being singletons. This sample comprised CD4+ T cells sorted from blood, obtained around week 36, from a patient treated with tofacitinib. These TCRs come from a human donor with alopecia areata. CDR3s include the opening cysteine and the closing phenylalanine or tryptophan.

v_call,j_call,cdr3_aa
TRBV7-3,TRBJ2-3,CASSSGLAGADTQYF
TRBV29-1,TRBJ1-5,CSVEPLSRGHHQPQHF
TRBV5-1,TRBJ2-3,CASSPEREGDTQYF
TRBV27,TRBJ2-6,CASSPSGSGANVLTF
TRBV28,TRBJ2-1,CASSLSRTGVLLQFF
TRBV30,-,CAWRAGLSSYEQYF
TRBV29-1,TRBJ1-1,CSLHYWSVSNTEAFF
TRBV5-1,TRBJ1-1,CASTTGGDGTEAFF
TRBV19,TRBJ2-5,CASKRRLAESQETQYF
TRBV5-1,TRBJ2-5,CASSGASAQETQYF
TRBV30,TRBJ1-5,CAWRGQAGQPQHF
TRBV7-9,TRBJ1-5,CASRLDQPQHF
TRBV27,TRBJ1-2,CASSLSPRTNYGYTF
TRBV5-1,TRBJ2-1,CASSLGPANEQFF
TRBV7-2,TRBJ2-1,CASSLLGTSVGNEQFF
TRBV5-4,TRBJ1-2,CASSNSIRGRYGYTF
TRBV18,TRBJ2-7,CASSREVSSSEQYF
TRBV2,TRBJ1-5,CASSPTWGNQPQHF
TRBV27,TRBJ2-1,CGDNEQFF
TRBV25-1,TRBJ1-2,CASSGGTALGGYTF
TRBV5-1,TRBJ2-1,CASSSPLAGGASYNEQFF
TRBV29-1,TRBJ2-3,CSVPRPPSQDTQYF
TRBV5-1,TRBJ2-4,CASSQGGSIAKNIQYF
TRBV5-1,TRBJ2-5,CASSPGDRGQETQYF
TRBV28,TRBJ2-7,CASNRRDRVYEQYF
TRBV29-1,TRBJ2-1,CSVKPGLVFVGEQFF
TRBV30,TRBJ2-2,CACRDPNTGELFF
TRBV5-4,TRBJ2-5,CASSLPERGRGETQYF
TRBV23-1,TRBJ1-1,CASSQSEGPEAFF
TRBV20-1,TRBJ1-5,CSARESIAQHF
TRBV11-2,TRBJ2-3,CASSRDGGTSTDTQYF
TRBV9,TRBJ2-1,CASRPGTSGSGEQFF
TRBV6-5,TRBJ2-3,CASSSYPLDTQYF
TRBV7-9,TRBJ2-7,CASSLASGMTYEQYF
TRBV6-5,TRBJ2-2,CASSYSIKVPGELFF
TRBV19,TRBJ2-7,CASSERSSYEQYF
TRBV27,TRBJ2-3,CASSLLWTTSTDTQYF
TRBV9,TRBJ1-3,CASSPPGGNTIYF
TRBV28,TRBJ2-7,CASSLQGGYEQYF
TRBV29-1,TRBJ2-1,CSAAAGTYNEQFF
TRBV7-2,TRBJ1-1,CASSWSGTGFTEAFF
TRBV10-3,TRBJ2-5,CAISDGGTGPKTQYF
TRBV27,TRBJ2-2,CASSLSDSTGELFF